Following are 23 T cell receptor beta chains from one sample sequenced in a study of beta chain features in type 1 diabetes (dated by TCRdb to between 2017 and 2018). The method behind the library was the immunoSEQ multiplex PCR assay. The entire isolated RNA was reverse transcribed using the High Capacity cDNA Reverse Transcription Kit, and thus expressed TCRB transcripts were sequenced. TCRdb retrieved this table from immuneACCESS and kept in-frame rearrangements only. Not all clones are present; in checked studies, unresolved V genes account for under half, and no reason is known for the remainder. A total of 620,000 or so clones appear in this sample, about 16% of them only once. The top ten clonotypes cover approximately 0.099% of the sample. Specimen: naive CD4+ T cells from blood. The label giving this sample's cell subset or site can be read as: true naive CD4+ T cells. The receptor source for this set is a man between 18 and 35 years old in good health.

This clone was counted between two and nine times. The chain links TRBV11-1 to TRBJ2-2, with 9 bases identical to TRBD1. There are 17 residues in the CDR3. CDR1 is SGHAT, CDR2 FQDESV, per germline (reference sequence). The junction had 7 bases not matched to a gene; V was cut back by 2 bases and J by 3 bases. CDR3 residues: CASSLNTGGVDTGELFF. CDR3 nucleotides: TGTGCCAGCAGCTTAAATACAGGGGGCGTAGACACCGGGGAGCTGTTTTTT.

This clone was observed a few times. This rearrangement joins TRBV9 to TRBJ2-3; the D is unclear. In germline, CDR1 is SGDLS, CDR2 YYNGEE. CDR3 length equals 10 residues. The V and J ends lost 7 bases and 4 bases respectively, with 4 bases between them. CDR3 DNA: TGTGCCAGCGGATCAGATACGCAGTATTTT. This translates into CASGSDTQYF.

This chain joins TRBV20-1 and TRBJ2-5, with a possible D match to TRBD2 (6 bases). The V and J ends lost 4 bases and 5 bases respectively, with 8 bases between them. The germline gives CDR1 DFQATT, CDR2 SNEGSKA (reference sequence). The CDR3 spans 11 residues. CDR3 nucleotides: TGCAGTGCTATTGGGGGGGAGACCCAGTACTTC. Amino acids: CSAIGGETQYF.

V usage is TRBV15 and J usage is TRBJ2-1, with 8 positions matching TRBD2. Per germline, CDR1 LNHNV and CDR2 YYDKDF (reference sequence). V lost 0 bases to trimming and J lost 9 bases; unmatched junction nucleotides: 13. The CDR3 is 17 amino acids. The CDR3 nucleotides are TGTGCCACCAGCAGAGATTACGGGAGGGCTTCTTATGTTGAGCAGTTCTTC. Protein: CATSRDYGRASYVEQFF. Based on the CDR3 plus reference TRBV15 and TRBJ2-1, the full variable domain is DAMVIQNPRYQVTQFGKPVTLSCSQTLNHNVMYWYQQKSSQAPKLLFHYYDKDFNNEADTPDNFQSRRPNTSFCFLDIRSPGLGDTAMYLCATSRDYGRASYVEQFFGPGTRLTVL.

This chain joins TRBV27 and TRBJ2-5; 7 bases align to TRBD2. Germline-derived CDR1 and CDR2 are MNHEY and SMNVEV (reference sequence). This CDR3 region has 16 residues. V shed 5 bases, J shed 4 bases, and the junction held 13 bases outside the gene matches. In DNA form, the CDR3 reads TGTGCCAGCAGTCCGGAGGCGACTAGCCGGGGAGAGACCCAGTACTTC. Translating gives CASSPEATSRGETQYF.

The CDR3 region is CASGLSRGAGNTEAFF. The DNA of the CDR3 is TGTGCTAGTGGTTTGAGTCGGGGGGCTGGGAACACTGAAGCTTTCTTT. This chain connects TRBV12-5 to TRBJ1-1; tentatively, D is TRBD1 (6 bases). Germline CDR1 reads LGHNT; CDR2 reads FRNRAP. The CDR3 runs 16 residues. V was clipped by 2 bases and J by 1 base, with 14 bases between them.

This clone was recorded a few times. The chain links TRBV5-4 to TRBJ1-2; D gene uncertain. The CDR3 loop spans 13 amino acids. Germline V gene lookup returns CDR1 SGHNT and CDR2 YYREEE (reference sequence). Trimming took off 1 base at V and 8 bases at J, with 12 bases between the two ends. The CDR3 protein is CASSLTWTGGYTF. Written as DNA, the CDR3 is TGTGCCAGCAGCTTGACCTGGACTGGAGGCTACACCTTC.

This clone was seen a handful of times. This chain uses TRBV9 with TRBJ1-5, with a tentative D call TRBD1 (5 bases). Looked up from germline, CDR1 is SGDLS and CDR2 is YYNGEE. The CDR3 runs to 15 residues. V was pared by 0 bases and J by 0 bases, with 7 bases between. The CDR3 DNA reads TGTGCCAGCAGCGTAGCTGGGGGTAGCAATCAGCCCCAGCATTTT. This sequence encodes CASSVAGGSNQPQHF. The complete variable domain, with remaining parts taken from reference TRBV9 and TRBJ1-5, reads DSGVTQTPKHLITATGQRVTLRCSPRSGDLSVYWYQQSLDQGLQFLIQYYNGEERAKGNILERFSAQQFPDLHSELNLSSLELGDSALYFCASSVAGGSNQPQHFGDGTRLSIL.

This rearrangement joins TRBV6-5 to TRBJ1-5; tentatively, D is TRBD1 (6 bases). With 7 bases removed from V and 0 bases from J, the gap between germline ends came to 13 bases. The CDR3 sequence is 15 residues long. The germline V gene has CDR1 MNHEY and CDR2 SVGAGI. This chain's CDR3 is CASTYGGYSNQPQHF. The DNA for the CDR3 is TGTGCCAGCACCTATGGGGGCTATAGCAATCAGCCCCAGCATTTT.

A few counts support this clone. This sample includes further DNA sequences coding for the same CDR3. The rearrangement uses TRBV18 and TRBJ2-7; D call uncertain. Germline V gene lookup returns CDR1 KGHSH and CDR2 LQKENI. Trimming removed 3 bases from V and 3 bases from J, with 3 bases in between. The CDR3 covers 11 residues. The CDR3 protein is CASSPNYEQYF. CDR3 DNA sequence: TGTGCCAGCTCACCCAACTACGAGCAGTACTTC.

This chain links TRBV10-3 with TRBJ2-1; TRBD1 aligns across 9 bases. V shed 11 bases, J shed 8 bases, and the junction held 13 bases outside the gene matches. Germline CDR1 and CDR2: ENHRY and SYGVKD. This CDR3 is built from 14 residues. Here the CDR3 DNA reads TGTGCCTACCGACCGGGACAGGGTAACCATGAGCAGTTCTTC. This encodes CAYRPGQGNHEQFF.

This clone was recorded a few times. V gene TRBV4-3 combines with J gene TRBJ1-2, with D unresolved. Germline CDR1 reads LGHNA; CDR2 reads YSLEER. The CDR3 runs to 17 residues. Between the trimmed V and J ends, which lost 1 base and 4 bases, there was a span of 19 bases. CDR3 DNA sequence: TGCGCCAGCAGCCAAGGGGTGACACCGGGAGCTACCTATGGCTACACCTTC. It is translated as CASSQGVTPGATYGYTF.

There are a few counts of this clone. CDR3 region: CASSTTGRNEQFF. The CDR3 DNA sequence: TGTGCCAGCTCTACGACAGGGAGGAATGAGCAGTTCTTC. The J gene is TRBJ2-1, the V gene TRBV18; D might be TRBD1 (7 bases). Per the germline V gene, CDR1 is KGHSH and CDR2 is LQKENI. The CDR3 length is 13 residues. Trimming stripped 6 bases from V and 7 bases from J, with 13 bases between.

This clone was counted a few times. This rearrangement joins TRBV7-3 to TRBJ2-1; 9 nucleotides align to TRBD2. Per germline, CDR1 SGHTA and CDR2 FQGTGA. The CDR3 consists of 14 residues. The V segment lost 4 bases and the J segment 8 bases; nucleotides outside the gene matches: 6. The CDR3 nucleotides are TGTGCCAGCAGCTCGGGACTAGCTAGCGATGAGCAGTTCTTC. The encoded protein is CASSSGLASDEQFF.

The chain links TRBV20-1 to TRBJ1-2, with D possibly TRBD1 on 5 matching bases. CDR1 and CDR2 (germline): DFQATT, SNEGSKA (reference sequence). This CDR3 region has 11 residues. The ends were cut back, 3 bases at V and 6 bases at J, with 8 bases in the middle. The CDR3 is CSASRGNGYTF. As DNA, the CDR3 is TGCAGTGCTAGCCGGGGGAATGGCTACACCTTC.

The V and J genes are TRBV28 and TRBJ1-5; D is undetermined. This CDR3 spans 15 amino acids. Trimming stripped 5 bases from V and 6 bases from J, with 17 bases between. Per germline, CDR1 MDHEN and CDR2 SYDVKM. In DNA, the CDR3 is TGTGCCAGCAGTGAATCCGCGGGGATGAGTCAGCCCCAGCATTTT. It yields the protein CASSESAGMSQPQHF.

This chain uses TRBV27 with TRBJ2-1; 7 nucleotides agree with TRBD1. Trimming cost V 6 bases and J 9 bases; bases outside gene matches: 5. The CDR3 contains 12 residues. In germline, CDR1 is MNHEY, CDR2 SMNVEV (reference sequence). The CDR3 DNA reads TGTGCCAGCAGCCGTTACAGGGGTGAGCAGTTCTTC. Translated: CASSRYRGEQFF.

For the CDR3, the DNA is TGTGCCAGCGGGAAGGGGACTAGCGGAAACACAGATACGCAGTATTTT. Its translation: CASGKGTSGNTDTQYF. This rearrangement joins TRBV7-9 to TRBJ2-3; TRBD2 matches at 11 bases. Germline CDR1 and CDR2: SEHNR and FQNEAQ (reference sequence). V shed 8 bases, J shed 2 bases, and the junction held 9 bases outside the gene matches. There are 16 residues in the CDR3.

V gene TRBV4-3 combines with J gene TRBJ2-7; 15 bases are shared with TRBD2. Trimming at V came to 4 bases and at J to 2 bases, leaving 3 bases not matched to a gene. CDR3 length: 16 residues. CDR1 is LGHNA and CDR2 is YSLEER in the germline V gene. CDR3 sequence reads: CASSPGLAGGTYEQYF. DNA of the CDR3: TGCGCCAGCAGCCCGGGACTAGCGGGGGGTACCTACGAGCAGTACTTC.

This clone appeared a few times. V gene TRBV10-3 combines with J gene TRBJ2-2; 8 nucleotides align to TRBD1. Germline CDR1 and CDR2: ENHRY and SYGVKD. The CDR3 spans 17 residues. The V and J ends lost 0 bases and 6 bases, in that order; junction bases with no gene match: 9. This chain's CDR3 is CAISESPQGASSGELFF. The CDR3 coding sequence is TGTGCCATCAGTGAGTCTCCGCAGGGGGCGTCCTCCGGGGAGCTGTTTTTT.

The J gene is TRBJ1-1, the V gene TRBV7-3; tentative D call: TRBD1 (6 bases). Trimming took off 4 bases at V and 4 bases at J, with 16 bases between the two ends. CDR1 and CDR2 from the germline V gene are SGHTA and FQGTGA. The CDR3 is 15 amino acids. In nucleotides, the CDR3 is TGTGCCAGCAGCTCCACAGGGCTGAGCAGCACTGAAGCTTTCTTT. Its protein product is CASSSTGLSSTEAFF.

The CDR3 sequence is CATTTGETQYF. DNA of the CDR3: TGTGCCACTACGACTGGGGAGACCCAGTACTTC. The chain combines TRBV19 with TRBJ2-5; D remains ambiguous. This CDR3 comprises 11 residues. The germline gives CDR1 LNHDA, CDR2 SQIVND (reference sequence). Trimming stripped 10 bases from V and 5 bases from J, with 11 bases between.

This clone was observed a few times. The chain links TRBV28 to TRBJ2-3; TRBD1 aligns across 8 bases. The CDR3 sequence is 14 residues long. Germline V gene data show CDR1 as MDHEN and CDR2 as SYDVKM. V lost 0 bases to trimming and J lost 6 bases; unmatched junction nucleotides: 2. CDR3 sequence (DNA): TGTGCCAGCAGTTTATGGGACAGGGTTGATACGCAGTATTTT. Its translation: CASSLWDRVDTQYF.